The next 2 T cell receptor beta chains were all read from a single sample in a study of coeliac disease. Overall study results and limits: In active celiac disease, intraepithelial and lamina propria TRB and TRG repertoires were less clonal than controls.

Their cognate antigens are unknown. Clones were sequenced by immunoSEQ multiplex PCR, and TCRdb holds only the in-frame ones, with some missing. The table lists some 3,000 clones, around 57% of them singletons. Sample: intraepithelial lymphocytes from the gut. The source is a man aged 50 to 59 with active celiac disease.

The J gene is TRBJ1-4, the V gene TRBV5-6; D is unresolved. The germline CDR1 and CDR2 sequences are SGHDT and YYEEEE. This CDR3 is built from 13 residues. Trimming left V 2 bases short and J 10 bases short, with 12 bases between. The CDR3 protein is CASSLLGSGKLFF. The CDR3 DNA is TGTGCCAGCAGCTTACTGGGGAGTGGAAAACTGTTTTTT.

The chain recombines TRBV4-1 with TRBJ2-7; D perhaps matches TRBD2 (5 bases). Germline loops: CDR1 MGHRA, CDR2 YSYEKL. This CDR3 region has 12 residues. Trimming removed 0 bases at V and 7 bases at J, with 7 bases between. CDR3 sequence reads: CASSQDWREQYF. The DNA for the CDR3 is TGCGCCAGCAGCCAAGATTGGAGGGAGCAGTACTTC.